This TCR beta chain stems from a study of T cell responses to AZD1222 COVID-19 vaccine. Overall study findings and caveats: Researchers report vaccine-associated CD4 TCRs spanning spike, with dominance at 160-218 and 743-854.

TCRdb keeps only in-frame clones here, not all; method: immunoSEQ multiplex PCR. The table has 80,000 to 100,000 clones, about 93% seen once. CDR3 length equals 13 residues. Germline CDR1 and CDR2: SGDLS and YYNGEE. V was cut by 2 bases and J by 1 base, with 7 bases left in between. As concerns this clone: As yet, its antigen is unknown.

Some second doses came at about 4 weeks and others at about 12 weeks; these were pooled. The specimen comprised peripheral blood, sampled 28 days after the second AZD1222 dose. The rearrangement uses TRBV9 and TRBJ2-7, with a possible D match to TRBD2 (6 bases). The TCR was taken from an adult who received the AZD1222 COVID-19 vaccine. The CDR3 protein is CASSVGLSYEQYF. CDR3 nucleotides: TGTGCCAGCAGCGTGGGACTTTCCTACGAGCAGTACTTC.